Shown below are 18 T cell receptor beta chains from a single sample sequenced in a study of siplizumab effects on memory and regulatory T cells. Generated by immunoSEQ multiplex PCR, the TCRdb table keeps only in-frame clones and is missing some. The table shows more than 60,000 clones, with around 93% occurring only once. Sequences were obtained from CD8+ T cells sorted from blood. These TCRs come from a human donor in good health.

This clone was recorded once. The genes are TRBV7-3 and TRBJ2-3, with D possibly TRBD2 on 6 matching bases. The V gene lost 4 bases and the J gene lost 2 bases, with 10 bases spanning the gap. Germline V gives CDR1 SGHTA, CDR2 FQGTGA. The CDR3 totals 14 residues. The CDR3 nucleotides are TGTGCCAGCAGCTGGGGCGGGACCACAGATACGCAGTATTTT. It translates to CASSWGGTTDTQYF.

The chain recombines TRBV9 with TRBJ1-2, with D tentatively TRBD1 (5 bases). Germline V CDR1 and CDR2: SGDLS, YYNGEE. With 4 bases removed from V and 2 bases from J, the gap between germline ends came to 15 bases. The CDR3 runs to 15 residues. The CDR3 region has the DNA TGTGCCAGCAGCCTAGGCCAGGGAACGAACTATGGCTACACCTTC. Translated, it gives CASSLGQGTNYGYTF.

This chain connects TRBV6-5 to TRBJ2-3; perhaps TRBD2 as D (6 bases). The V and J ends lost 5 bases and 5 bases respectively, with 8 bases between them. CDR1 MNHEY and CDR2 SVGAGI come from the germline V gene. The length of the CDR3 is 12 residues. This CDR3 reads CASSPGGDTQYF. For the CDR3, the DNA is TGTGCCAGCAGTCCCGGGGGAGATACGCAGTATTTT.

V is TRBV29-1 and J is TRBJ1-3, with D unresolved. This CDR3 has 15 amino acids. V lost 6 bases to trimming and J lost 0 bases, with 15 bases between them. Germline CDR1 reads SQVTM; CDR2 reads ANQGSEA. CDR3 nucleotide sequence: TGCAGCGTCGGTCTGGCGGCAGTCTCTGGAAACACCATATATTTT. This translates into CSVGLAAVSGNTIYF. Full variable domain (missing parts from reference TRBV29-1 and TRBJ1-3): SAVISQKPSRDICQRGTSLTIQCQVDSQVTMMFWYRQQPGQSLTLIATANQGSEATYESGFVIDKFPISRPNLTFSTLTVSNMSPEDSSIYLCSVGLAAVSGNTIYFGEGSWLTVV.

This rearrangement joins TRBV7-2 to TRBJ2-7, with TRBD2 matching 13 bases. Germline V gives CDR1 SGHTA, CDR2 FQGNSA. V shed 5 bases and J 6 bases; nucleotides not matched to a gene: 10. The CDR3 runs 16 residues. CDR3 in DNA: TGTGCCAGCAGCACTAGCGGGGGGGCCTTCCGATCCGAGCAGTACTTC. As protein: CASSTSGGAFRSEQYF.

The CDR3 DNA reads as TGTGCCAGCAGCTTAGGCGGTTCGGAGACCCAGTACTTC. Translated, it gives CASSLGGSETQYF. The chain combines TRBV7-6 with TRBJ2-5; D uncertain. Trimming shortened V by 1 base and J by 5 bases, and 8 bases separated the two germline ends. The CDR3 is made up of 13 amino acids. Germline-derived CDR1 and CDR2 are SGHVS and FNYEAQ.

The chain links TRBV14 to TRBJ1-2; D call uncertain. The V end lost 8 bases, the J end lost 2 bases, and 12 bases lay between the germline ends. The CDR3 runs 13 residues. The germline V gene encodes CDR1 SGHDN and CDR2 FVKESK. As DNA, the CDR3 is TGTGCCAGCGGAAACGATTTAAACTATGGCTACACCTTC. It translates to CASGNDLNYGYTF.

This rearrangement joins TRBV6-6 to TRBJ1-5, with D unresolved. Germline CDR1 MNHNY, CDR2 SVGAGI (reference sequence). The CDR3 is 12 amino acids. Trimming pared 10 bases from V and 6 bases from J, leaving 13 bases between. The CDR3 here is CATLAEGQPQHF. DNA for the CDR3: TGTGCCACCCTGGCGGAGGGTCAGCCCCAGCATTTT.

The J gene is TRBJ2-3, the V gene TRBV9; 12 bases map to TRBD2. CDR1 SGDLS and CDR2 YYNGEE come from the germline V gene. V lost 0 bases and J lost 2; bases outside the gene matches: 7. CDR3 length: 18 amino acids. The CDR3 is CASSVALAGGPVTDTQYF. In DNA form, the CDR3 reads TGTGCCAGCAGCGTAGCTCTAGCGGGGGGGCCGGTCACAGATACGCAGTATTTT. The full variable domain, rest sourced from reference TRBV9 and TRBJ2-3, is DSGVTQTPKHLITATGQRVTLRCSPRSGDLSVYWYQQSLDQGLQFLIQYYNGEERAKGNILERFSAQQFPDLHSELNLSSLELGDSALYFCASSVALAGGPVTDTQYFGPGTRLTVL.

The chain employs TRBV6-1 and TRBJ1-1, with D possibly matching TRBD1 (6 bases). V was shortened by 11 bases and J by 3 bases, with 22 bases between the two germline ends. CDR1 is MNHNS, CDR2 SASEGT, per germline. There are 15 residues in the CDR3. In nucleotides, the CDR3 is TGTGCCTCCCCTCGCGAAAACAGGGCGGACACTGAAGCTTTCTTT. This translates into CASPRENRADTEAFF.

V and J are TRBV7-2 and TRBJ2-5, with TRBD2 as a possible D gene (6 bases). The CDR3 totals 17 residues. V gave up 3 bases and J gave up 0 bases, with 17 bases separating them. CDR1 is SGHTA, CDR2 FQGNSA, per germline. CDR3 sequence reads: CASSFPGLSSYQETQYF. The DNA of the CDR3 is TGTGCCAGCAGCTTCCCGGGACTCTCTTCGTACCAAGAGACCCAGTACTTC. The whole variable domain, filled in from reference TRBV7-2 and TRBJ2-5, reads GAGVSQSPSNKVTEKGKDVELRCDPISGHTALYWYRQSLGQGLEFLIYFQGNSAPDKSGLPSDRFSAERTGGSVSTLTIQRTQQEDSAVYLCASSFPGLSSYQETQYFGPGTRLLVL.

The chain has TRBV11-2 and TRBJ2-4; D may be TRBD1 (6 bases). Germline CDR1 reads SGHAT; CDR2 reads FQNNGV. V was clipped by 3 bases and J by 7 bases, with 7 bases between them. This CDR3 is 12 amino acids long. The CDR3 region is CASSFTGNIQYF. CDR3 bases: TGTGCCAGCAGCTTCACAGGGAACATTCAGTACTTC.

The chain uses TRBV6-5 and TRBJ2-7, with 7 bases matching TRBD1. With 7 bases clipped from V and 6 bases from J, the junction kept 6 bases outside the gene matches. The CDR3 extends over 12 amino acids. Germline CDR1 and CDR2: MNHEY and SVGAGI. For the CDR3, the DNA is TGTGCCAGCAATACAGGGGTGGGCGAGCAGTACTTC. Protein sequence: CASNTGVGEQYF.

The chain has TRBV6-5 and TRBJ2-2, with 9 bases that match TRBD2. Germline lookup yields CDR1 MNHEY and CDR2 SVGAGI. The CDR3 covers 14 residues. The V gene end was trimmed by 7 bases and the J gene end by 3 bases; junction bases not matched to a gene: 3. The CDR3 is CASIKRGDTGELFF. CDR3 nucleotides: TGTGCCAGCATTAAGCGGGGGGACACCGGGGAGCTGTTTTTT.

The chain has TRBV2 and TRBJ2-7; tentatively, D is TRBD1 (6 bases). The CDR3 loop spans 14 amino acids. V lost 1 base, J lost 6 bases, and 13 bases lay in between. Germline V gene data show CDR1 as SNHLY and CDR2 as FYNNEI. The CDR3: CASSEGTAPSEQYF. Written as DNA, the CDR3 is TGTGCCAGCAGTGAAGGGACAGCTCCCTCCGAGCAGTACTTC.

In DNA form, the CDR3 reads TGTGCCAGCAGCTTCGGGACCCGGGGGTACGAGCAGTACTTC. Translated: CASSFGTRGYEQYF. The J gene is TRBJ2-7, the V gene TRBV11-2, with D maybe TRBD2 (6 bases). There are 14 residues in the CDR3. Germline lookup yields CDR1 SGHAT and CDR2 FQNNGV. V gave up 3 bases and J gave up 4 bases, with 13 bases separating them.

This sequence joins TRBV9 and TRBJ2-3; 9 nucleotides agree with TRBD1. CDR3 length equals 15 residues. V was clipped by 2 bases and J by 6 bases; unmatched bases: 7. Per germline, CDR1 SGDLS and CDR2 YYNGEE. As DNA, the CDR3 is TGTGCCAGCAGCGTGTCCGGGACAGGGTCTGATACGCAGTATTTT. Translation: CASSVSGTGSDTQYF.

V gene TRBV27 combines with J gene TRBJ2-3; no firm D call. Trimming pared 8 bases from V and 4 bases from J, leaving 10 bases between. Germline V gene data show CDR1 as MNHEY and CDR2 as SMNVEV (reference sequence). The CDR3 has 12 residues. The CDR3 DNA sequence: TGTGCCAGCCAGACTGGAGCAGATACGCAGTATTTT. Protein: CASQTGADTQYF.